The clone carrying this T cell receptor beta chain has a handful of counts. The antigen remains unidentified. The data belong to a study of identical twins. General study findings and limits: The degree of excess twin sharing was weaker in beta out-of-frame sequences. Beta clonotypes that were abundant in cord blood contained fewer insertions, a pattern absent from memory repertoires.

One entry per CDR3 protein results from TCRdb running MiXCR on the 5' RACE reads. The table lists about 530,000 distinct CDR3 sequences, approximately 16% of them singletons, with around 0.48% in the top ten. CDR1 and CDR2 from the germline V gene are MDHEN and SYDVKM. Trimming took off 5 bases at V and 0 bases at J, with 8 bases between the two ends. The CDR3 is 15 amino acids. These data were likewise used in another study, on yellow fever vaccine responses in identical twins.

The gene calls are TRBV28 and TRBJ2-6; D is possibly TRBD2 (6 bases). Sequences were obtained from CD4+ T cells sorted from blood. This TCR was sampled from a young woman in good health. In nucleotides, the CDR3 is TGTGCCAGCAGTCCAGCGGGCTCTGGGGCCAACGTCCTGACTTTC. Translation gives CASSPAGSGANVLTF. The full variable domain, with the rest looked up from reference TRBV28 and TRBJ2-6, is DVKVTQSSRYLVKRTGEKVFLECVQDMDHENMFWYRQDPGLGLRLIYFSYDVKMKEKGDIPEGYSVSREKKERFSLILESASTNQTSMYLCASSPAGSGANVLTFGAGSRLTVL.